Described below is a single T cell receptor beta chain sequence and its context. The data derive from a study of cytomegalovirus exposure and HLA in healthy donors. CDR1 SQVTM and CDR2 ANQGSEA come from the germline V gene. V was cut by 4 bases and J by 8 bases, with 11 bases left in between. CDR3 length: 11 residues. Primers included in the PCR were 60 Vbeta and 13 Jbeta primers. TCRdb keeps only in-frame clones here, not all; method: immunoSEQ multiplex PCR. The sample contains about 150,000 clones, 70% to 80% of which appear only once. This chain connects TRBV29-1 to TRBJ1-1, with D possibly TRBD1 on 6 matching bases. The sequenced sample consisted of PBMCs. This sequence was found in a man aged 35 to 55 in good health and CMV-seropositive. The CDR3: CSVVKGGEAFF. Written as DNA, the CDR3 is TGCAGCGTTGTGAAGGGGGGGGAAGCTTTCTTT.